This TCR beta chain comes out of a study of shared clonotypes between healthy human individuals. Overall study context: Researchers drew samples from two women and a few men aged 18 to 49.

Comments on this clone: The target antigen is unknown.

Germline values: CDR1 SGHRS, CDR2 YFSETQ. This CDR3 has 14 residues. Trimming shortened V by 5 bases and J by 7 bases, and 19 bases separated the two germline ends. Study findings and constraints: Shared clonotypes: about 5.3% naive CD4, roughly 4% naive CD8, about 2.2% memory CD4, about 0.41% memory CD8. Memory subsets had estimated richness that was generally smaller than that of naive subsets.

TCRdb's table, derived via immunoSEQ multiplex PCR, lists solely in-frame clones and lacks some. The table records approximately 1.4 million clones, approximately 98% of them present only once. The TCR sequence derives from a man under 40 in good health. Sequenced input: naive CD4+ T cells sorted from blood. This sample's subset: CD45RA+ positively selected. The rearrangement joins TRBV5-1 to TRBJ2-7; D may be TRBD2 (5 bases). CDR3 region: CASRGREGPSEQYF. In DNA, the CDR3 is TGCGCCAGCAGGGGGAGAGAAGGGCCCAGTGAGCAGTACTTC.